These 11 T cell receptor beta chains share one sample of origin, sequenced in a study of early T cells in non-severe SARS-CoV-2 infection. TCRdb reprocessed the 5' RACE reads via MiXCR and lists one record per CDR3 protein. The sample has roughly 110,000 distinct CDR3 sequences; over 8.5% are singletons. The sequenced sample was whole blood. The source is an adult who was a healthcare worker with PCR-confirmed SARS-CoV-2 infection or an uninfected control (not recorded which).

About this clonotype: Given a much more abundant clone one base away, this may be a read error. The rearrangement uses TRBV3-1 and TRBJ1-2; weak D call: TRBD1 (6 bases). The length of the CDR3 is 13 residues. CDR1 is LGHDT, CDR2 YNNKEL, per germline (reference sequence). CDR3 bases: TGTACCAGCAGGCAACAGGGATTCTATGGCTACACCTTC. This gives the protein CTSRQQGFYGYTF.

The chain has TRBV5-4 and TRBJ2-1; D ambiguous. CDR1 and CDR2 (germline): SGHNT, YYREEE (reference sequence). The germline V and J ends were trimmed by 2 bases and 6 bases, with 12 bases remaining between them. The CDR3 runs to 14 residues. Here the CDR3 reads CASSLGGDFNEQFF. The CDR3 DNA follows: TGTGCCAGCAGCTTAGGTGGGGATTTCAATGAGCAGTTCTTC.

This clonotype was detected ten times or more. Here the CDR3 reads CASSEAHDMPIQYF. For the CDR3, the DNA is TGTGCCAGCAGTGAAGCGCACGACATGCCGATTCAGTACTTC. This sequence joins TRBV6-1 and TRBJ2-4; no clear D. Germline V gene sequence: CDR1 MNHNS, CDR2 SASEGT. The CDR3 has 14 amino acids. V lost 0 bases, J lost 10 bases, and 13 bases lay in between.

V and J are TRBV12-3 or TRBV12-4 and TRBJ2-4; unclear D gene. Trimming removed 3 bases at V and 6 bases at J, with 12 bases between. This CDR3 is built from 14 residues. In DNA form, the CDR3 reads TGTGCCAGCAGTTTGGGCAATTCGAGAAACATTCAGTACTTC. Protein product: CASSLGNSRNIQYF.

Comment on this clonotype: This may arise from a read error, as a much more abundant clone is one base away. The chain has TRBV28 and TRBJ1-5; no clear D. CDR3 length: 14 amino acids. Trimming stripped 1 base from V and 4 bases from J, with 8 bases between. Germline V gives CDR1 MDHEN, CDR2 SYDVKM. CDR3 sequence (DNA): TGTGCCAGCAGTTTATCCCTAACAAATCAGCCCCAGCATTTT. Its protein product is CASSLSLTNQPQHF.

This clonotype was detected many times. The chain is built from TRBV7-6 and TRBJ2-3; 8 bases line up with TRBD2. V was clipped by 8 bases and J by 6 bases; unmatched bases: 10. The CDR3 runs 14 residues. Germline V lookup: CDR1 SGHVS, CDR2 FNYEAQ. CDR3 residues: CASASGGIGDTQYF. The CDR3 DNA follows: TGTGCCAGCGCGTCGGGAGGGATCGGTGATACGCAGTATTTT.

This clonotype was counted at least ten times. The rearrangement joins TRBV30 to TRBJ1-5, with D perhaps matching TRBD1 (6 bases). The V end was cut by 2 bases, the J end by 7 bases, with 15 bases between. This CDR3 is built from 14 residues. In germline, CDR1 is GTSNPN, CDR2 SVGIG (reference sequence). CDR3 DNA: TGTGCCTGGAGTAACAGTGGGGGCGGCCAGCCCCAGCATTTT. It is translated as CAWSNSGGGQPQHF.

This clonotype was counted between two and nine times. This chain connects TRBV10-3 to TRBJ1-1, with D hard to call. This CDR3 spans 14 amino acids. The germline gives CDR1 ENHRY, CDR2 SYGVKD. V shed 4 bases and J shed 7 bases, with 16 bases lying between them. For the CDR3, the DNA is TGTGCCATCAGTGGCCGAGGCGTGGGGATTGAAGCTTTCTTT. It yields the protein CAISGRGVGIEAFF.

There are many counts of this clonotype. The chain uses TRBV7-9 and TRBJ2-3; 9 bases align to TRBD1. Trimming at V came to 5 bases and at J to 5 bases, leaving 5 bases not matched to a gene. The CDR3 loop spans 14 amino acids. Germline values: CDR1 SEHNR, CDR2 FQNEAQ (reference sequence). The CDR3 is CASSLQGAQDTQYF. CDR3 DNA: TGTGCCAGCAGCCTACAGGGGGCCCAAGATACGCAGTATTTT.

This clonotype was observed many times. CDR3 DNA sequence: TGTGCCAGCAGTCTTGGGACAGCGAGGACCTATGGCTACACCTTC. This encodes CASSLGTARTYGYTF. The rearrangement uses TRBV28 and TRBJ1-2, with 7 bases that match TRBD1. V lost 5 bases and J lost 4; bases outside the gene matches: 10. Germline V CDR1 and CDR2: MDHEN, SYDVKM. CDR3 length: 15 residues.

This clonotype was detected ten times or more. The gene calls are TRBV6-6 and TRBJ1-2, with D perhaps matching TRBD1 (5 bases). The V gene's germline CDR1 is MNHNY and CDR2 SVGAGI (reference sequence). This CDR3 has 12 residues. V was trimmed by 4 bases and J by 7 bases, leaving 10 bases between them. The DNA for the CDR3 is TGTGCCAGCAGTTCCGACAGTACTGGCTACACCTTC. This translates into CASSSDSTGYTF.